The 22 T cell receptor beta chains below all came from one sample that was sequenced in a study of blood T cell repertoires in COVID-19. The method was immunoSEQ multiplex PCR; TCRdb's version includes in-frame clones alone and lacks a portion of them. The sample lists under 95,000 clones; 85% were seen once. The specimen sequenced was peripheral blood. These receptors originate from a man aged 45-65 years with COVID-19, enrolled during active disease.

The genes are TRBV6-4 and TRBJ2-3; TRBD1 is a possible D gene (6 bases). The germline V and J ends were trimmed by 4 bases and 5 bases, with 10 bases remaining between them. The CDR3 spans 13 residues. The germline gives CDR1 MRHNA, CDR2 SNTAGT. The CDR3 nucleotides are TGTGCCAGCAGTGCCGGACAGAAAGATACGCAGTATTTT. Its translation: CASSAGQKDTQYF.

Only a few counts were recorded for this clone. The V gene is TRBV6-5, the J gene TRBJ2-2, with 10 bases matching TRBD1. CDR1 and CDR2 from the germline V gene are MNHEY and SVGAGI. The length of the CDR3 is 16 residues. J was trimmed by 6 bases and V by 2 bases; bases with no gene match: 6. The CDR3 sequence: CASSYTSGTGAGELFF. The CDR3 DNA reads TGTGCCAGCAGTTACACCTCCGGGACAGGGGCCGGGGAGCTGTTTTTT.

V is TRBV9 and J is TRBJ2-1, with D maybe TRBD2 (6 bases). The ends were cut back, 2 bases at V and 5 bases at J, with 11 bases in the middle. The CDR3 covers 14 residues. CDR1 is SGDLS and CDR2 is YYNGEE in the germline V gene. CDR3 residues: CASSVGGTHNEQFF. The CDR3 DNA reads TGTGCCAGCAGCGTCGGAGGGACCCACAATGAGCAGTTCTTC.

The V gene is TRBV25-1, the J gene TRBJ1-5, with 7 bases matching TRBD1. The CDR3 is 14 residues long. The V gene's germline CDR1 is MGHDK and CDR2 SYGVNS. The ends lost 6 bases at V and 5 bases at J; junction bases unmatched: 7. The CDR3 protein is CASSTLTGDQPQHF. The CDR3 nucleotides are TGTGCCAGCAGCACTCTCACAGGGGATCAGCCCCAGCATTTT.

By share, this clone counts as medium-sized. This sequence joins TRBV4-3 and TRBJ1-6, with 7 bases fitting TRBD1. The CDR3 contains 16 residues. Trimming took 0 bases from V and 9 from J; bases not matched to a gene: 8. Per germline, CDR1 LGHNA and CDR2 YSLEER. The chain's CDR3 is CASSQDPDRVASPLHF. The CDR3 nucleotides read TGCGCCAGCAGCCAAGACCCCGACAGGGTGGCTTCACCCCTCCACTTT.

This chain connects TRBV28 to TRBJ1-1; no reliable D call. Germline lookup yields CDR1 MDHEN and CDR2 SYDVKM. Trimming cost V 2 bases and J 2 bases, with 9 bases left between them. CDR3 length equals 14 residues. CDR3 nucleotides: TGTGCCAGCAGTTTAGCCGGAGCCAACACTGAAGCTTTCTTT. Translation gives CASSLAGANTEAFF.

The rearrangement uses TRBV7-9 and TRBJ1-1; D is undetermined. V was pared by 3 bases and J by 7 bases, with 6 bases between. This CDR3 contains 11 residues. Germline V gene data show CDR1 as SEHNR and CDR2 as FQNEAQ (reference sequence). The CDR3 sequence is CASSFELEAFF. The CDR3 DNA is TGTGCCAGCAGCTTTGAACTTGAAGCTTTCTTT.

The rearrangement joins TRBV5-6 to TRBJ2-2; 11 bases map to TRBD1. Germline V CDR1 and CDR2: SGHDT, YYEEEE. V shed 3 bases, J shed 6 bases, and the junction held 7 bases outside the gene matches. The CDR3 totals 16 residues. As DNA, the CDR3 is TGTGCCAGCAGCTATTGGACAGGGGGCGCCCCCGGGGAGCTGTTTTTT. This gives the protein CASSYWTGGAPGELFF.

The chain recombines TRBV3-1 (or the pseudogene TRBV3-2) with TRBJ1-3, with 8 bases that match TRBD1. Germline assignment: CDR1 LGHDT and CDR2 YNNKEL (reference sequence). Germline trimming cut 5 bases from V and 4 bases from J; bases unmatched to any gene: 10. The CDR3 sequence is 16 residues long. The chain's CDR3 is CASSRRTGCGGNTIYF. The CDR3 DNA reads TGTGCCAGCAGCAGACGGACAGGGTGTGGGGGAAACACCATATATTTT.

This chain links TRBV19 with TRBJ1-3, with TRBD1 identical over 7 bases. V shed 7 bases and J 3 bases; nucleotides not matched to a gene: 3. The CDR3 has 13 residues. Germline V gene data show CDR1 as LNHDA and CDR2 as SQIVND (reference sequence). Here the CDR3 reads CASTDRVGNTIYF. DNA of the CDR3: TGTGCCAGTACCGACAGGGTTGGAAACACCATATATTTT.

The chain links TRBV5-1 to TRBJ1-2; 7 bases match TRBD1. Trimming took 0 bases from V and 1 from J; bases not matched to a gene: 3. CDR1 is SGHRS and CDR2 is YFSETQ in the germline V gene. This CDR3 is 15 amino acids long. DNA of the CDR3: TGCGCCAGCAGCTTGGTGGGACAGATTAACTATGGCTACACCTTC. This gives the protein CASSLVGQINYGYTF. Full variable domain (outside the CDR3, taken from reference TRBV5-1 and TRBJ1-2): KAGVTQTPRYLIKTRGQQVTLSCSPISGHRSVSWYQQTPGQGLQFLFEYFSETQRNKGNFPGRFSGRQFSNSRSEMNVSTLELGDSALYLCASSLVGQINYGYTFGSGTRLTVV.

The table lists this clone with a few counts. The CDR3 DNA follows: TGTGCCACCAGTGATTTGCTAACGGACGAGCAGTACTTC. Translated, it gives CATSDLLTDEQYF. J is TRBJ2-7 and V is TRBV24-1; D not certain. V lost 0 bases and J lost 5, with 7 bases in between. The CDR3 loop spans 13 amino acids. CDR1 KGHDR and CDR2 SFDVKD come from the germline V gene.

V is TRBV5-1 and J is TRBJ1-5, with 9 bases fitting TRBD1. CDR3 length: 15 amino acids. From germline, CDR1 is SGHRS and CDR2 YFSETQ. The J segment lost 5 bases and the V segment lost 0 bases, leaving 3 bases of the junction unmatched. This chain's CDR3 is CASSLGGQGDQPQHF. CDR3 DNA: TGCGCCAGCAGCTTGGGGGGACAGGGAGATCAGCCCCAGCATTTT.

This clone was found a few times. The junction does not match germline at one end; this may be a read error. Written as DNA, the CDR3 is TGTGCTAGCAGCGGCTGGACAGGGGACGAGACCCAGTACTTC. Its translation is CASSGWTGDETQYF. V and J are TRBV7-7 and TRBJ2-5, with 9 bases lining up with TRBD1. CDR1 SSHAT and CDR2 FNYEAQ come from the germline V gene (reference sequence). The CDR3 is made up of 14 amino acids.

This clone appeared a few times. The V call is TRBV7-9, the J call TRBJ2-1; no reliable D call. V was clipped by 5 bases and J by 8 bases, with 7 bases between them. The V gene's germline CDR1 is SEHNR and CDR2 FQNEAQ (reference sequence). This CDR3 is 11 amino acids long. CDR3 DNA: TGTGCCAGCAGCCCCCAGGATGAGCAGTTCTTC. This encodes CASSPQDEQFF. The complete variable domain, with remaining parts taken from reference TRBV7-9 and TRBJ2-1, reads DTGVSQNPRHKITKRGQNVTFRCDPISEHNRLYWYRQTLGQGPEFLTYFQNEAQLEKSRLLSDRFSAERPKGSFSTLEIQRTEQGDSAMYLCASSPQDEQFFGPGTRLTVL.

V and J are TRBV7-8 and TRBJ2-3, with 7 bases aligning to TRBD1. V trimming: 5 bases; J trimming: 5 bases; junction bases outside the gene matches: 10. CDR3 size: 15 residues. Germline V gene sequence: CDR1 SGHVS, CDR2 FQNEAQ. CDR3 loop: CASSVKGGRGDTQYF. The CDR3 nucleotides read TGTGCCAGCAGCGTCAAAGGGGGCCGGGGAGATACGCAGTATTTT.

V gene TRBV7-9 combines with J gene TRBJ2-6, with a tentative D call TRBD2 (5 bases). Germline V CDR1 and CDR2: SEHNR, FQNEAQ (reference sequence). This CDR3 contains 17 residues. The V end was cut by 4 bases, the J end by 2 bases, with 15 bases between. CDR3 residues: CASSSYEGEAGANVLTF. The DNA of the CDR3 is TGTGCCAGCAGCTCATACGAGGGAGAGGCTGGGGCCAACGTCCTGACTTTC.

This clone was seen only once. The chain joins TRBV10-2 to TRBJ1-3; no clear D. CDR1 is WSHSY, CDR2 SAAADI, per germline. The CDR3 has 15 residues. With 3 bases removed from V and 2 bases from J, the gap between germline ends came to 11 bases. DNA for the CDR3: TGCGCCAGCAGTGAAACAGAAGGCACTGGAAACACCATATATTTT. Encoded protein: CASSETEGTGNTIYF.

V gene TRBV28 combines with J gene TRBJ2-1, with D possibly matching TRBD1 (6 bases). Per germline, CDR1 MDHEN and CDR2 SYDVKM. Trimming cost V 5 bases and J 8 bases, with 19 bases left between them. The CDR3 is 15 amino acids. CDR3 DNA sequence: TGTGCCAGCAGTCCAGGGGTCGGCGGTTCGGATGAGCAGTTCTTC. This encodes CASSPGVGGSDEQFF. Together with reference TRBV28 and TRBJ2-1, the CDR3 gives the full variable domain: DVKVTQSSRYLVKRTGEKVFLECVQDMDHENMFWYRQDPGLGLRLIYFSYDVKMKEKGDIPEGYSVSREKKERFSLILESASTNQTSMYLCASSPGVGGSDEQFFGPGTRLTVL.

The CDR3 here is CASSDRGGETQYF. In nucleotides, the CDR3 is TGTGCCAGCAGTGACAGGGGCGGAGAGACCCAGTACTTC. The chain carries TRBV2 and TRBJ2-5, with D possibly matching TRBD1 (6 bases). CDR1 and CDR2 from the germline V gene are SNHLY and FYNNEI. The V gene lost 3 bases and the J gene lost 4 bases, with 9 bases spanning the gap. CDR3 length: 13 residues. Looking up the rest from reference TRBV2 and TRBJ2-5 gives the full variable domain: EPEVTQTPSHQVTQMGQEVILRCVPISNHLYFYWYRQILGQKVEFLVSFYNNEISEKSEIFDDQFSVERPDGSNFTLKIRSTKLEDSAMYFCASSDRGGETQYFGPGTRLLVL.

The chain employs TRBV19 and TRBJ2-1; TRBD1 matches at 8 bases. After removal of 6 bases from V and 7 bases from J, the junction contained 5 bases not matched to a gene. From germline, CDR1 is LNHDA and CDR2 SQIVND (reference sequence). CDR3 size: 13 residues. The CDR3 region is CASRGQGVNEQFF. The CDR3 DNA is TGTGCCAGTAGAGGACAGGGAGTGAATGAGCAGTTCTTC. The variable domain in full, with the rest retrieved from reference TRBV19 and TRBJ2-1, is DGGITQSPKYLFRKEGQNVTLSCEQNLNHDAMYWYRQDPGQGLRLIYYSQIVNDFQKGDIAEGYSVSREKKESFPLTVTSAQKNPTAFYLCASRGQGVNEQFFGPGTRLTVL.

The J gene is TRBJ2-5, the V gene TRBV6-2 or TRBV6-3; 8 bases agree with TRBD2. V dropped 1 base and J dropped 4; count of bases not matched to a gene: 2. This CDR3 contains 14 residues. The germline V gene has CDR1 MNHEY and CDR2 SVGEGT. The CDR3 region has the DNA TGTGCCAGCAGTTACTGGCTAGCGGGAGAGACCCAGTACTTC. Its translation is CASSYWLAGETQYF.